This TCR beta chain is drawn from a study of blood T cell repertoires in COVID-19. Study background: COVID-19 samples collected from the United States, Italy and Spain covered acute and convalescent phases. PBMCs, B-cell-depleted T cells, or T cells provided the cDNA or gDNA that made up the material.

Followed over time, Seattle patients had been enrolled while infection was active. Unmatched junction bases numbered 6, after V lost 1 base and J lost 3 bases. Germline V CDR1 and CDR2: SGHTA, FQGNSA. There are 16 residues in the CDR3. Clones were read by immunoSEQ multiplex PCR, and TCRdb kept only the in-frame ones, dropping some. Here the sample spans tens of thousands of clones, approximately 84% being singletons. This sequence originates from a man aged 50-59 years with COVID-19, enrolled during active disease. The sequenced sample was peripheral blood. The chain links TRBV7-2 to TRBJ2-1; TRBD1 aligns across 7 bases. The DNA of the CDR3 is TGTGCCAGCAGCTTAGTAGGACAGGCCCGCTACAATGAGCAGTTCTTC. Translated, it gives CASSLVGQARYNEQFF. Using reference TRBV7-2 and TRBJ2-1 for the parts outside the CDR3, the full variable domain is GAGVSQSPSNKVTEKGKDVELRCDPISGHTALYWYRQSLGQGLEFLIYFQGNSAPDKSGLPSDRFSAERTGGSVSTLTIQRTQQEDSAVYLCASSLVGQARYNEQFFGPGTRLTVL.